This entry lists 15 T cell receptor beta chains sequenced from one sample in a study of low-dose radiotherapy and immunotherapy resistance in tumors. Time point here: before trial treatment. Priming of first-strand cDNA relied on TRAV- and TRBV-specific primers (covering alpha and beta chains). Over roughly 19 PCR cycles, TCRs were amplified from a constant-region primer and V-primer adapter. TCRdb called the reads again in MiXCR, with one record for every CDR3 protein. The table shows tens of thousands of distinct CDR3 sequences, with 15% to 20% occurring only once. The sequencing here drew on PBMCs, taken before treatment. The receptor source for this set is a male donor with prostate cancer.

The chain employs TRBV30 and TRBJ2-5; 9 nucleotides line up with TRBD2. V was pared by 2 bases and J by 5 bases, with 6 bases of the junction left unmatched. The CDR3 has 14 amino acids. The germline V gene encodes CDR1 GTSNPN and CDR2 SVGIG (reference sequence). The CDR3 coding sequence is TGTGCCTGGAGTCCAACTAGCGGGTGGGAGACCCAGTACTTC. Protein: CAWSPTSGWETQYF.

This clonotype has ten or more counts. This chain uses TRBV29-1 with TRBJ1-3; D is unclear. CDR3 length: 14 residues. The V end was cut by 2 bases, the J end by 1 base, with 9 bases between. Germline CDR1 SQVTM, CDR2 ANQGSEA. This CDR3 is CSVEKGNSGNTIYF. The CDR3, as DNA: TGCAGCGTTGAAAAGGGAAATTCTGGAAACACCATATATTTT. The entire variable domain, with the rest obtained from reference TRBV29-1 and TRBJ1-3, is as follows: SAVISQKPSRDICQRGTSLTIQCQVDSQVTMMFWYRQQPGQSLTLIATANQGSEATYESGFVIDKFPISRPNLTFSTLTVSNMSPEDSSIYLCSVEKGNSGNTIYFGEGSWLTVV.

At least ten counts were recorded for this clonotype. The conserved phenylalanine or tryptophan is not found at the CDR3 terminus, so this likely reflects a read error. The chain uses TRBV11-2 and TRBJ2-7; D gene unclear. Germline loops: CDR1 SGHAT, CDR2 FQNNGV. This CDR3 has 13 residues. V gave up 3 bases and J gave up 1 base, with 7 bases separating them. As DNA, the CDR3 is TGTGCCAGCAGCTTGGTAGGGTCCTACGAGCAGTACTTA. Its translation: CASSLVGSYEQYL.

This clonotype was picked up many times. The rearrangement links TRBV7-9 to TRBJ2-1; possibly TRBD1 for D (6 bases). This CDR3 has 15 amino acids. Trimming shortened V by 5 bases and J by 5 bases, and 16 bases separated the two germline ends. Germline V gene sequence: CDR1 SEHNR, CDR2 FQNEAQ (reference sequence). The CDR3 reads CASSPPGGTNNEQFF. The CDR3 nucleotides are TGTGCCAGCAGCCCCCCCGGTGGGACAAACAATGAGCAGTTCTTC.

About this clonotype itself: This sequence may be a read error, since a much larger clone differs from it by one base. The chain's CDR3 is CVSSRGQGNTEAFF. CDR3 nucleotides: TGTGTCAGCAGTCGGGGACAGGGGAACACTGAAGCTTTCTTT. This chain connects TRBV5-8 to TRBJ1-1; 9 bases line up with TRBD1. The germline V gene has CDR1 SGHTS and CDR2 YDEGEE. CDR3 length equals 14 residues.

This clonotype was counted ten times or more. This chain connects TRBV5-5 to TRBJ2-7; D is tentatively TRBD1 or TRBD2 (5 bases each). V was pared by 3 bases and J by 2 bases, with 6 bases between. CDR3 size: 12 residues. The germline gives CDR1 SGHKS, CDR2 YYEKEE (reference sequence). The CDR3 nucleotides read TGTGCCAGCAGCTGGGGGACCTACGAGCAGTACTTC. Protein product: CASSWGTYEQYF. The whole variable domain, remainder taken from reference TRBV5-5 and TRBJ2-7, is DAGVTQSPTHLIKTRGQQVTLRCSPISGHKSVSWYQQVLGQGPQFIFQYYEKEERGRGNFPDRFSARQFPNYSSELNVNALLLGDSALYLCASSWGTYEQYFGPGTRLTVT.

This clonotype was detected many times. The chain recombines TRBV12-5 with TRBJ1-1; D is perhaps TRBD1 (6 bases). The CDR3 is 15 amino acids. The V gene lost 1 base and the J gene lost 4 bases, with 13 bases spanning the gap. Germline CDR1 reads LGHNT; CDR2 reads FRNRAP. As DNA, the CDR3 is TGTGCTAGTGGTTTGGGGGCAGGGGTCGGCACTGAAGCTTTCTTT. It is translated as CASGLGAGVGTEAFF.

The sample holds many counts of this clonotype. CDR3: CAIRAGLAPTGELFF. The CDR3 coding sequence is TGTGCCATCAGGGCCGGACTAGCTCCCACCGGGGAGCTGTTTTTT. The chain joins TRBV10-3 to TRBJ2-2, with 8 bases lining up with TRBD2. V lost 6 bases and J lost 4; bases outside the gene matches: 7. In germline, CDR1 is ENHRY, CDR2 SYGVKD. This CDR3 has 15 residues.

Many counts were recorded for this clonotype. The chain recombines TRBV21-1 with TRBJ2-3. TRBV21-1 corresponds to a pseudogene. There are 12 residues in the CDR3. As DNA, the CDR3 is TGTGCCAGCGTAAACTCAGCAGATACGCAGTATTTT. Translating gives CASVNSADTQYF.

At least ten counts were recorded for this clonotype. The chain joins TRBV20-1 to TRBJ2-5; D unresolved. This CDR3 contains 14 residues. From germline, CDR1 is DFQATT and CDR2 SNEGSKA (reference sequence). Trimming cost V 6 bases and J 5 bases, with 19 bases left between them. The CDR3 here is CSAHDPRRSETQYF. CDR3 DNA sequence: TGCAGTGCCCACGATCCCCGACGTTCCGAGACCCAGTACTTC.

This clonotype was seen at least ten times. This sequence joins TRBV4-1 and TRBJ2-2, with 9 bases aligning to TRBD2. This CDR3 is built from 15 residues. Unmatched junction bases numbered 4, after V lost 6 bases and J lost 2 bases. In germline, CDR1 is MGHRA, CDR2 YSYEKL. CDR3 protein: CASRRLAANTGELFF. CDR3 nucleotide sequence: TGCGCCAGCAGGAGACTAGCGGCAAACACCGGGGAGCTGTTTTTT.

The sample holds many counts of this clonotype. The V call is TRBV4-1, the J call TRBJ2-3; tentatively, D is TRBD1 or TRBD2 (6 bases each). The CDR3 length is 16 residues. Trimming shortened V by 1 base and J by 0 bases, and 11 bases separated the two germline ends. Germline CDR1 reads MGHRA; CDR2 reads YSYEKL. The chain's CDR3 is CASSQGPGGSTDTQYF. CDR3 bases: TGCGCCAGCAGCCAAGGCCCCGGGGGCAGCACAGATACGCAGTATTTT.

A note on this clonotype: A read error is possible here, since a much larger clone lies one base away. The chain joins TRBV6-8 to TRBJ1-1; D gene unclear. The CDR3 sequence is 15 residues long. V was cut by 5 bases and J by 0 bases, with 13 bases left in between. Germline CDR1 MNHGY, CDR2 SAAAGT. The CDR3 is CASSNAPALNTEAFF. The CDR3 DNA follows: TGTGCCAGCAGTAATGCACCGGCACTGAACACTGAAGCTTTCTTT.

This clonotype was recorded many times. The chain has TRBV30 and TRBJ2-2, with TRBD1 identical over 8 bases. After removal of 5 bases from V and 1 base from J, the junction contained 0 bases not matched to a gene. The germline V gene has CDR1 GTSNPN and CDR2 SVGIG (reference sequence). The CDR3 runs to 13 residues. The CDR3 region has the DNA TGTGCCTGGGGACAGGGGAACACCGGGGAGCTGTTTTTT. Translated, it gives CAWGQGNTGELFF.

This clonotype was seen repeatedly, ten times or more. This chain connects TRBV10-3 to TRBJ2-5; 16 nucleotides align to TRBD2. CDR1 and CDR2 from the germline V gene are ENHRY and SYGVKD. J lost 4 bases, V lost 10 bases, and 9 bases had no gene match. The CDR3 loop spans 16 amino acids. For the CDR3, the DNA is TGTGCCACCGGGACTAGCGGGGGGGCCATAGGAGAGACCCAGTACTTC. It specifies CATGTSGGAIGETQYF.